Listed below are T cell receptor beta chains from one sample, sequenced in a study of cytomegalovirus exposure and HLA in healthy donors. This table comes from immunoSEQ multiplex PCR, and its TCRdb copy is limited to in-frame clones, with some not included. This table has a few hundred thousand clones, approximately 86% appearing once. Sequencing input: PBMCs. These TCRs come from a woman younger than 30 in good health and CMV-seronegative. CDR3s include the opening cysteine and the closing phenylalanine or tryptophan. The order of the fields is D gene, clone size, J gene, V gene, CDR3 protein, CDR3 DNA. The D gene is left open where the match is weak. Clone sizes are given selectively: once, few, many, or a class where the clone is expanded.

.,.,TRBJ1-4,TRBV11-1,CASTRPGGEKLFF,TGTGCCAGCACCAGACCGGGTGGTGAAAAACTGTTTTTT
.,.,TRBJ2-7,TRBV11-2,CASRLQAQSYEQYF,TGTGCCAGCAGGTTACAGGCACAGTCCTACGAGCAGTACTTC
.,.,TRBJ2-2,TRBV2,CASTQVGPNTGELFF,TGTGCCAGCACCCAGGTGGGGCCAAACACCGGGGAGCTGTTTTTT
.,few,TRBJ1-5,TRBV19,CASSMSGIDQPQHF,TGTGCCAGTAGTATGTCAGGAATCGATCAGCCCCAGCATTTT
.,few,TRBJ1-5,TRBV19,CASSQRGFQPQHF,TGTGCCAGTAGTCAAAGGGGCTTTCAGCCCCAGCATTTT
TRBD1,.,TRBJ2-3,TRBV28,CASTSNPGGGDTQYF,TGTGCCAGCACCTCCAACCCAGGGGGCGGCGATACGCAGTATTTT
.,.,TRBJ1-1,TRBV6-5,CASSYSDAAAGEAFF,TGTGCCAGCAGTTACTCGGACGCCGCCGCGGGTGAAGCTTTCTTT
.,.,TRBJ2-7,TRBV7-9,CASSLGGPSYEQYF,TGTGCCAGCAGCTTAGGCGGGCCCTCCTACGAGCAGTACTTC
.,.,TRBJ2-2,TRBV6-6,CASTSFGGDTGELFF,TGTGCCAGCACATCCTTTGGGGGCGACACCGGGGAGCTGTTTTTT
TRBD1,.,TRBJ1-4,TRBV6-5,CASSGTGPNEKLFF,TGTGCCAGCAGTGGGACAGGCCCTAATGAAAAACTGTTTTTT
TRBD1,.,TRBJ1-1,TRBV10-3,CAISGGTGVSTEAFF,TGTGCCATCAGTGGGGGGACAGGGGTGAGTACTGAAGCTTTCTTT
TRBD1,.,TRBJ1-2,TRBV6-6,CASSPSGQLSYGYTF,TGTGCCAGCAGTCCGTCGGGACAGCTTTCGTATGGCTACACCTTC
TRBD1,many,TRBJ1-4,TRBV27,CASSLRSPFTGVGDEKLFF,TGTGCCAGCAGTCTGCGCTCCCCCTTTACAGGGGTGGGCGATGAAAAACTGTTTTTT
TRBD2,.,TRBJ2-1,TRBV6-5,CASSTSGPLYNEQFF,TGTGCCAGCAGTACTAGCGGGCCACTCTACAATGAGCAGTTCTTC
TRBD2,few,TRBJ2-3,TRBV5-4,CASSLAPSGGTDTQYF,TGTGCCAGCAGCTTGGCACCTAGCGGGGGTACAGATACGCAGTATTTT
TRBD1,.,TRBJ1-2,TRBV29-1,CSVSQGAYGYTF,TGCAGCGTTTCCCAGGGGGCTTATGGCTACACCTTC
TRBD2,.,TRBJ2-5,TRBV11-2,CASSLVSGKETQYF,TGTGCCAGCAGCTTAGTAAGCGGGAAAGAGACCCAGTACTTC
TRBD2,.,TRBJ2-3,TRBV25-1,CASSGSGTSDTDTQYF,TGTGCCAGCAGTGGATCCGGGACTAGCGACACAGATACGCAGTATTTT
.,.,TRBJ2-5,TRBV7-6,CASSSLLFKTQYF,TGTGCCAGCAGCTCCCTCTTATTTAAGACCCAGTACTTC
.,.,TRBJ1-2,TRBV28,CASRGVGGVAGYTF,TGTGCCAGCAGGGGCGTAGGAGGGGTCGCCGGCTACACCTTC
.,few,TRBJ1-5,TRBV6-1,CASSGQAPNQPQHF,TGTGCCAGCAGTGGACAGGCCCCCAATCAGCCCCAGCATTTT
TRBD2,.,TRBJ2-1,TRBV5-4,CASSSPGLAGAREFF,TGTGCCAGCAGTTCGCCCGGACTAGCGGGGGCCCGAGAGTTCTTC
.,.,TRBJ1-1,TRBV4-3,CASSQTQARVGTEAFF,TGCGCCAGCAGCCAGACGCAGGCCAGGGTCGGAACTGAAGCTTTCTTT
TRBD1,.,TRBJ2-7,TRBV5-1,CASSLGQGKYEQYF,TGCGCCAGCAGCTTGGGACAGGGAAAGTACGAGCAGTACTTC
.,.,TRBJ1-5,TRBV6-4,CASSESGDNQPQHF,TGTGCCAGCAGTGAATCCGGGGACAATCAGCCCCAGCATTTT
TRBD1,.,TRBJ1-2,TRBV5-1,CASSLSRGRLIDGYTF,TGCGCCAGCAGCTTATCCAGGGGGCGACTAATAGATGGCTACACCTTC
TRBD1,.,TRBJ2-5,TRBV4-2,CASSPGTGRETQYF,TGTGCCAGCAGCCCGGGGACAGGGCGGGAGACCCAGTACTTC
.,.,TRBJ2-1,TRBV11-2,CASSPGLKGKGTYNEQFF,TGTGCCAGCAGCCCCGGACTTAAAGGTAAAGGGACCTACAATGAGCAGTTCTTC
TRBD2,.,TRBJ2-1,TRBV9,CASSVAGSGEQFF,TGTGCCAGCAGCGTAGCCGGTAGCGGGGAGCAGTTCTTC
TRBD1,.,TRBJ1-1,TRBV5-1,CASSGWEAPVGDRQNTEAFF,TGCGCCAGCAGTGGGTGGGAAGCCCCTGTCGGGGACAGGCAGAACACTGAAGCTTTCTTT
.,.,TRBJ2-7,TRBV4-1,CASSQDGNRAFYEQYF,TGCGCCAGCAGCCAAGATGGGAACAGGGCCTTCTACGAGCAGTACTTC
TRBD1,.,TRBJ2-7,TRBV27,CASSPGQGAYEQYF,TGTGCCAGCAGTCCGGGACAGGGGGCTTACGAGCAGTACTTC
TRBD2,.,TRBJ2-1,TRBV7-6,CASGIGTSGEQFF,TGTGCCAGCGGCATCGGGACTAGCGGCGAGCAGTTCTTC
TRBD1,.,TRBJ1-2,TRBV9,CASSLRDRGDYGYTF,TGTGCCAGCAGCCTCCGGGACAGGGGGGACTATGGCTACACCTTC
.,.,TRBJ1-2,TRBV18,CASSPLGEGNYGYTF,TGTGCCAGCTCACCCCTGGGGGAGGGGAACTATGGCTACACCTTC
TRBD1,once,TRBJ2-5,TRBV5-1,CASTTWLDRGETQYF,TGCGCCAGCACTACTTGGTTGGACAGGGGAGAGACCCAGTACTTC
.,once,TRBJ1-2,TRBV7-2,CASTPGEGGYGYTF,TGTGCCAGCACCCCGGGGGAGGGGGGTTATGGCTACACCTTC
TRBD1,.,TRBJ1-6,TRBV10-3,CAISGGQGFANSPLHF,TGTGCCATCAGCGGGGGACAGGGGTTCGCCAATTCACCCCTCCACTTT
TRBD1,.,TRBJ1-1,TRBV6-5,CASTLGQGMLTEAFF,TGTGCCAGCACCCTTGGACAGGGGATGCTCACTGAAGCTTTCTTT
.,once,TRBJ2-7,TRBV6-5,CASSTSTLTPYEQYF,TGTGCCAGCAGCACCTCGACACTCACTCCCTACGAGCAGTACTTC
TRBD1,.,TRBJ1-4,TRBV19,CASSLTGGTSGAEKLFF,TGTGCCAGTAGTTTAACAGGGGGCACTTCGGGCGCTGAAAAACTGTTTTTT
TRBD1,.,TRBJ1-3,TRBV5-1,CASSPDRGGNTIYF,TGCGCCAGCAGCCCGGACAGGGGTGGAAACACCATATATTTT
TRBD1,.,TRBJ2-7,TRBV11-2,CASSLVWGDRGSYEQYF,TGTGCCAGCAGCTTAGTCTGGGGGGACAGGGGGTCCTACGAGCAGTACTTC
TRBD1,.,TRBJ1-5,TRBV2,CASSRGQGSNQPQHF,TGTGCCAGCAGTAGAGGACAGGGCAGCAATCAGCCCCAGCATTTT
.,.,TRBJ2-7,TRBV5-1,CASSLFHRDDEQYF,TGCGCCAGCAGCTTGTTTCACAGGGATGACGAGCAGTACTTC
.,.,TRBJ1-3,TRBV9,CASSVGSGTYGNTIYF,TGTGCCAGCAGCGTGGGCTCAGGGACTTACGGAAACACCATATATTTT
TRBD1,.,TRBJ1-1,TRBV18,CASSLRDRGLYTEAFF,TGTGCCAGCTCACTCCGGGACAGGGGGCTCTACACTGAAGCTTTCTTT
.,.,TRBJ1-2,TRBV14,CASSQGLDYGYTF,TGTGCCAGCAGCCAAGGTCTTGACTATGGCTACACCTTC
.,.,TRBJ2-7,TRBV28,CASRRGGYEQYF,TGTGCCAGCAGAAGGGGGGGCTACGAGCAGTACTTC
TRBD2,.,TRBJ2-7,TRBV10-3,CAISLTSGTSYEQYF,TGTGCCATCAGCCTGACTAGCGGGACTTCCTACGAGCAGTACTTC
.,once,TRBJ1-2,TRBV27,CASSLRWQGGGGYTF,TGTGCCAGCAGTTTACGATGGCAGGGCGGGGGCGGCTACACCTTC
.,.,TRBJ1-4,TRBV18,CASSNRVANEKLFF,TGTGCCAGCTCAAACAGGGTTGCTAATGAAAAACTGTTTTTT
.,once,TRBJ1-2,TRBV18,CATVHRDHGYTF,TGTGCCACTGTTCACAGGGACCATGGCTACACCTTC
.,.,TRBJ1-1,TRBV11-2,CASSLGLWNTEAFF,TGTGCCAGCAGCTTAGGACTTTGGAACACTGAAGCTTTCTTT
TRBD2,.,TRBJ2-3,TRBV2,CASSGTSGSADTQYF,TGTGCCAGCAGTGGGACTAGCGGGAGTGCAGATACGCAGTATTTT
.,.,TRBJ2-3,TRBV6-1,CASSEGSGGGADTQYF,TGTGCCAGCAGTGAAGGGAGCGGAGGGGGGGCAGATACGCAGTATTTT
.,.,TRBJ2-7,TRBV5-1,CASSLLADLGNEQYF,TGCGCCAGCAGCTTGTTGGCAGACCTCGGGAACGAGCAGTACTTC
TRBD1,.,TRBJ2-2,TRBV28,CALRQGAGELFF,TGTGCCCTCAGACAGGGGGCCGGGGAGCTGTTTTTT
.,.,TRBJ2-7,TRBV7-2,CASSLVLGKEYEQYF,TGTGCCAGCAGCTTAGTGCTAGGCAAAGAGTACGAGCAGTACTTC
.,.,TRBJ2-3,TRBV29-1,CSVVGGAGTDTQYF,TGCAGCGTTGTGGGGGGAGCTGGGACAGATACGCAGTATTTT